The entry below gives a single T cell receptor (beta chain) sequence along with its context. Only a few counts were recorded for this clonotype. Its antigen specificity is not known. No clone much larger than this one lies a single base away; base qualities are absent. The data were taken from a study of blood T cells in healthy people across ages (dated by TCRdb to 2014 to 2015). Some background on the complete study: Template switching captured roughly one uniquely barcoded TCR beta cDNA molecule per two T cells in model experiments. To track age-related changes in TCR beta repertoire diversity, the study relied on deep sequencing normalized with unique cDNA molecular identifiers. Four age groups were formed from the donors: young (average approximately 15 years), middle-aged (around 37), aged (62) and long-lived (roughly 88). To avoid experimental bias, donors of different ages were spread randomly across the sequencing lanes. Using the same blood draw, the study looked at two additional independent replicas of 1 million unique cDNA reads for two donors, one aged 18 to 30 and the other aged 80 or older.

Reading from cysteine to phenylalanine, the CDR3 counts 16 amino acids. Only the CDR3 region is kept as DNA, spanning 48 bases read in frame from base 1. The germline ends are 19 bases apart after V is trimmed by 8 bases and J by 2 bases. Sequences MNHEY (CDR1) and SVGAGI (CDR2) are obtained from the germline V gene. The approximately 39 donors, aged about 6 to 95 years, were systemically healthy Caucasian individuals from Russia. Each donor gave ten milliliters of peripheral blood, drawn into EDTA-treated Vacutainer tubes. Ficoll-Paque density-gradient centrifugation was used to isolate PBMCs, with at least 7 million obtained per sample. Trizol reagent was used to extract total RNA from the PBMCs, yielding at least 5 micrograms per sample. For every donor, an aliquot of PBMCs went through flow cytometry to measure the percentages of naive CD45RAhigh/CD27high T cells. What the study reported, not specific to this receptor: Observed TCR beta diversity correlated strongly with the percentage of naive T cells measured by flow cytometry. Compared with the aged group, more naive CD4+ T cells, fewer expanded clones and increased TCR diversity were shown by the long-lived group, suggesting age selection. Observed TCR beta diversity per million T cells fell roughly linearly with age, and a significant reduction was already apparent by age around 36. Estimates of total diversity based on one million sequenced T cells were regarded as lower bounds and as underestimates. Bulk unsorted PBMC profiling prevented conclusive comparison of naive and antigen-experienced compartments. Because the CMV infection status of the donors was unknown, age-related changes in expanded clonotypes may potentially have been confounded.

Library construction relied on 5' RACE. TCRdb shows the sequencer as Illumina HiSeq 2500. A second roughly 7 to 11 cycle PCR used a sample-barcoded 5' primer and a J-beta primer mix. A unique molecular identifier was introduced onto each TCR beta cDNA molecule by a template-switch 5' adaptor carrying 12 random nucleotides. Each sample yielded at least 2.5 million CDR3-containing paired-end reads. The Mint cDNA synthesis kit, primed by a TRBC-specific oligonucleotide, was used to synthesize first-strand cDNA from all RNA. Following uracil-DNA glycosylase treatment, all cDNA underwent a first 18-cycle PCR with the universal primers M1SS and BC2_uni_R. Regarding the original processing steps: Each sample was normalized by randomly selecting 1 million high-quality reads, each carrying a distinct molecular identifier. Reads with shared molecular identifiers were discarded instead of being binned into consensus sequences. MiTCR, with a Q25 quality threshold and the strictest error-elimination algorithm, was used for CDR3 identification, clonotype clustering and error correction. A nonparametric unseen species model with Euler transformation was used to estimate lower-bound total TCR beta diversity. The public reads were quality trimmed at Q25 with fastp and then assembled into clones with MiXCR by TCRdb, keeping productive beta chains. Identical CDR3 proteins give one entry, which carries the most common genes and DNA. TCRdb, not the authors, supplied the V and J calls. This sample gives 1.4 million or so distinct CDR3 sequences in total; roughly two fifths of them show up just once. The leading ten clones occupy about 4% of the sample.

The TCR comes from a woman aged 18-29 years in good health. The V and J segments used are TRBV6-5 and TRBJ2-1, with the D gene not confidently named. The sample consisted of blood. CDR3 loop: CASGLRSAGAYNEQFF. The nucleotide sequence is TGTGCCAGCGGCCTTCGCTCGGCCGGCGCCTACAATGAGCAGTTCTTC.